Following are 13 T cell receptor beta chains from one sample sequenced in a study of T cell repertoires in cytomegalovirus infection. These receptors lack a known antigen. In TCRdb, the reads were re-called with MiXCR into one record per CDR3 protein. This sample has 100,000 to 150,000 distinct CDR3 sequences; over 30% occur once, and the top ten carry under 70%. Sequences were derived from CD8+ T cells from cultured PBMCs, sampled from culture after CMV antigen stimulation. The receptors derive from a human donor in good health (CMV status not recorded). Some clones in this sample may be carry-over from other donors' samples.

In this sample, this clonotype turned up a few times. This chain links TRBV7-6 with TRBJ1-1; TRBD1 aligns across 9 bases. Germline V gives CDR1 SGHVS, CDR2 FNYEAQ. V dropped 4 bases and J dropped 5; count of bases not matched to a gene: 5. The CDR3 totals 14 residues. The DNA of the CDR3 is TGTGCCAGCAGCTGGACAGGGGAAGGGACTGAAGCTTTCTTT. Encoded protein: CASSWTGEGTEAFF.

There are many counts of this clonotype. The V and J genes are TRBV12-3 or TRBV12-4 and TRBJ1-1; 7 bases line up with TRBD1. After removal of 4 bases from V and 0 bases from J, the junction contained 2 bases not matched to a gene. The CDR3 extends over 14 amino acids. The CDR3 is CASSWDSVNTEAFF. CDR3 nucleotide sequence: TGTGCCAGCAGTTGGGACAGCGTGAACACTGAAGCTTTCTTT.

The CDR3 protein is CASKWRPRPDTQYF. The CDR3 coding sequence is TGTGCCAGCAAGTGGAGGCCGCGGCCAGATACGCAGTATTTT. The chain is built from TRBV7-8 and TRBJ2-3, with D possibly matching TRBD2 (5 bases). V was cut by 7 bases and J by 4 bases, with 15 bases left in between. The CDR3 is 14 amino acids. CDR1 and CDR2 (germline): SGHVS, FQNEAQ. Full variable domain (missing parts from reference TRBV7-8 and TRBJ2-3): GAGVSQSPRYKVAKRGQDVALRCDPISGHVSLFWYQQALGQGPEFLTYFQNEAQLDKSGLPSDRFFAERPEGSVSTLKIQRTQQEDSAVYLCASKWRPRPDTQYFGPGTRLTVL.

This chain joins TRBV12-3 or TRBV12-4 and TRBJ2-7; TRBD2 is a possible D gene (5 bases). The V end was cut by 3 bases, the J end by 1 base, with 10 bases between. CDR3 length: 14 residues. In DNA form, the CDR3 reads TGTGCCAGCAGTTTTGGAGGACGGTCCTACGAGCAGTACTTC. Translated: CASSFGGRSYEQYF.

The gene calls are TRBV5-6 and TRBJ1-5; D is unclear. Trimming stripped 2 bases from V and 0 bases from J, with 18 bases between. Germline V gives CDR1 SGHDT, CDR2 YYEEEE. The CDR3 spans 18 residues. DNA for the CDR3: TGTGCCAGCAGCTTATTCCCGGGGAGGGAATATAGCAATCAGCCCCAGCATTTT. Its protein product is CASSLFPGREYSNQPQHF.

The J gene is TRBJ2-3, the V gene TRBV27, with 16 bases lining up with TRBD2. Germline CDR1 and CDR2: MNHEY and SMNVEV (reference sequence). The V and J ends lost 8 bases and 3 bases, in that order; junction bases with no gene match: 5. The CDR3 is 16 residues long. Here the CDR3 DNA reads TGTGCCAGCTCCGGGACTAGCGGGGGGGCGACAGATACGCAGTATTTT. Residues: CASSGTSGGATDTQYF.

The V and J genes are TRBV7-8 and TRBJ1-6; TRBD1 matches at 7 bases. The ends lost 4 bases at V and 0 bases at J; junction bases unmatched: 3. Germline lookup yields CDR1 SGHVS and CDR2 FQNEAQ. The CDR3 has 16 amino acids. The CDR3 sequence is CASSSTGSSYNSPLHF. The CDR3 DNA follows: TGTGCCAGCAGCTCGACAGGGAGCTCCTATAATTCACCCCTCCACTTT.

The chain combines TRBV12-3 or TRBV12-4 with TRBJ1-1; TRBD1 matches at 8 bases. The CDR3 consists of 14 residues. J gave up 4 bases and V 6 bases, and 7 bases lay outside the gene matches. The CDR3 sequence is CASRRVTGGTEAFF. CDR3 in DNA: TGTGCCAGCAGAAGAGTCACAGGGGGCACTGAAGCTTTCTTT.

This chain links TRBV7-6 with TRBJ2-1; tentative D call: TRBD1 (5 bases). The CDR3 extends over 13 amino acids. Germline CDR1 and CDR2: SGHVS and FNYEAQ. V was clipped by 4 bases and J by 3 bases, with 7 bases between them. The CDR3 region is CASSSQGYNEQFF. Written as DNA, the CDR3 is TGTGCCAGCAGCTCTCAGGGCTACAATGAGCAGTTCTTC.

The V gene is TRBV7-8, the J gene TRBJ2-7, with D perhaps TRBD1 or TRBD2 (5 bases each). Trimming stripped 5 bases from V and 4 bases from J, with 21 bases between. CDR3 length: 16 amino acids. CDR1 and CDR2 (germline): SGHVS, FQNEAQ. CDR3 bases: TGTGCCAGCAGCCCGCTGGGTGGGACGATTTATTACGAGCAGTACTTC. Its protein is CASSPLGGTIYYEQYF.

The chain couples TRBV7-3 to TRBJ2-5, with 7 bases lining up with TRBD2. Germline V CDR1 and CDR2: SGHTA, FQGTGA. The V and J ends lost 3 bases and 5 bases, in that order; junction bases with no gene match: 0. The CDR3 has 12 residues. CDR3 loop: CASSFSGETQYF. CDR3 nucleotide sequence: TGTGCCAGCAGCTTTAGCGGGGAGACCCAGTACTTC.

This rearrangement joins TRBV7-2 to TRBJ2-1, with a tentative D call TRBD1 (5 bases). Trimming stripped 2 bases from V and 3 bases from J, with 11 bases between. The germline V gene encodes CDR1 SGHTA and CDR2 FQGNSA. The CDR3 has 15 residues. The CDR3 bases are TGTGCCAGCAGCTTAAAGGGGCCCTTCTACAATGAGCAGTTCTTC. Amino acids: CASSLKGPFYNEQFF.

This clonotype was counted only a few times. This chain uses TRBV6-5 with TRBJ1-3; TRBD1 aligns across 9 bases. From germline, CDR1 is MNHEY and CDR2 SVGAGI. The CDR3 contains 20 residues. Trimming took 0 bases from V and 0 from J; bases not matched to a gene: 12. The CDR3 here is CASSYSTKPGQGHSGNTIYF. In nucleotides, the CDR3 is TGTGCCAGCAGTTACTCGACTAAACCGGGACAGGGCCACTCTGGAAACACCATATATTTT.